This TCR beta chain was captured by sequencing in a study of brain T cells in children with intractable seizures. Broader study findings: Pre- and post-surgery blood differed in depth, so pre-surgery absences may be undersampling.

On this clone: Its antigen is as yet unknown.

Profiled with immunoSEQ multiplex PCR; TCRdb holds only in-frame clones, not every one. Among hundreds of thousands of clones listed, over 90% were seen once. V gave up 5 bases and J gave up 5 bases, with 13 bases separating them. Looked up from germline, CDR1 is GTSNPN and CDR2 is SVGIG (reference sequence). The CDR3 extends over 14 amino acids. Time point in this sample: blood from clinic visit 5 months post-surgery; TSC patient then seizure free. Pre-surgery treatment included at least one anti-epileptic drug. The material sequenced was peripheral blood, taken about 5 months after surgery. The source of this sequence is a boy less than two years old with tuberous sclerosis and intractable seizures. The chain employs TRBV30 and TRBJ1-6; D possibly corresponds to TRBD1 (5 bases). The DNA of the CDR3 is TGTGCCTGGGACGTCGGCAGGGATAATTCACCCCTCCACTTT. Encoded protein: CAWDVGRDNSPLHF.